This TCR beta chain was recovered during a study of cytomegalovirus exposure and HLA in healthy donors. Study-wide results and limits: Analyzed later, most CMV-associated TCR beta chains appeared HLA-restricted. Later analysis associated a missense DCLRE1C variant with TCR beta V- and J-gene trimming.

PCR involved 60 Vbeta and 13 Jbeta primers. Sequencing was performed with immunoSEQ multiplex PCR; in TCRdb, only in-frame clones are kept and a portion is missing. The sample has around 72,000 clones, around three quarters seen once. CDR1 is MNHEY, CDR2 SVGAGI, per germline. This CDR3 is 16 amino acids long. Healthy bone marrow donors formed the donor group. Worth noting for this clone: Its antigen is unidentified.

This TCR derives from a man aged 45-65 years in good health and CMV-seronegative. The chain uses TRBV6-5 and TRBJ2-5; 11 bases map to TRBD1. The DNA end is more similar to TRBJ2-7, so the J call may be wrong. The specimen sequenced was PBMCs. In nucleotides, the CDR3 is TGTGCCAGCAGTTACTCTCCCGGGACAGGGGGCTACGAGCAGTACTTC. It translates to CASSYSPGTGGYEQYF.